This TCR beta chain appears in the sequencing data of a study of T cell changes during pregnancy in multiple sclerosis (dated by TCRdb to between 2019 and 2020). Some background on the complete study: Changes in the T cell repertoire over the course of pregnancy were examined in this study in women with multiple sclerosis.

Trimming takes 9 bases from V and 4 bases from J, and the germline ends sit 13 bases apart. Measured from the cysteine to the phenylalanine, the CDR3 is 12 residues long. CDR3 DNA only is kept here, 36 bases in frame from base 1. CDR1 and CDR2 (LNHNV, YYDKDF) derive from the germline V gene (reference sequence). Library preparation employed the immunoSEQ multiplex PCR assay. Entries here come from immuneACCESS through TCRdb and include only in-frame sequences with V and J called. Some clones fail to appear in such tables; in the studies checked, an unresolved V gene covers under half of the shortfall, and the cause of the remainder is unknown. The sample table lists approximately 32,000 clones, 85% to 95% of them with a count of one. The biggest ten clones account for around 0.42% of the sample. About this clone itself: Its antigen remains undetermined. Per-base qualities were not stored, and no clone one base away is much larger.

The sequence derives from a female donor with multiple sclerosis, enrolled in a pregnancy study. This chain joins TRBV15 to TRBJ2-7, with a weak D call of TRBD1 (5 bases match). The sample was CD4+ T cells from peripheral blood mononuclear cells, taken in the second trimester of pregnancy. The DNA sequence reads TGTGCCACTCAGGGAAGTTCGTACGAGCAGTACTTC. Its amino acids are CATQGSSYEQYF.